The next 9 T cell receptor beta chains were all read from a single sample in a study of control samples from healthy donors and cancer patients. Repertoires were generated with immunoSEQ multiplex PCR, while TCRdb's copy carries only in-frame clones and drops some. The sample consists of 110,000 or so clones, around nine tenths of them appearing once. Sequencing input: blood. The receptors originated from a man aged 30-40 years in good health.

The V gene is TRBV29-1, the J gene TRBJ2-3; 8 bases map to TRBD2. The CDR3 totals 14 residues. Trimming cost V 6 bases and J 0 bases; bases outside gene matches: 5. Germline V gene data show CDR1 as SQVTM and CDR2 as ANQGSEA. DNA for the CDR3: TGCAGCGTCCGCGGGGGGCTGAGCACAGATACGCAGTATTTT. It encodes CSVRGGLSTDTQYF.

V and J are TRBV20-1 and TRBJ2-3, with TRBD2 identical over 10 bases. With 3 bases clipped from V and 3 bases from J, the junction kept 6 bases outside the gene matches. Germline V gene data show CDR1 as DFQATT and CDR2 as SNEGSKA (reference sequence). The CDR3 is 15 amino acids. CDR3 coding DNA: TGCAGTGCTAGTAGGAGCGGGGGGGCAACAGATACGCAGTATTTT. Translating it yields CSASRSGGATDTQYF.

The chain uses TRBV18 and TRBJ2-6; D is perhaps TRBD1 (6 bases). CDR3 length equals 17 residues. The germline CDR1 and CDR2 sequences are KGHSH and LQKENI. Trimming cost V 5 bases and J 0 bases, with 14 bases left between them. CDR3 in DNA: TGTGCCAGCTCAACAGGGTTGACGCTCTCTGGGGCCAACGTCCTGACTTTC. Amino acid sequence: CASSTGLTLSGANVLTF.

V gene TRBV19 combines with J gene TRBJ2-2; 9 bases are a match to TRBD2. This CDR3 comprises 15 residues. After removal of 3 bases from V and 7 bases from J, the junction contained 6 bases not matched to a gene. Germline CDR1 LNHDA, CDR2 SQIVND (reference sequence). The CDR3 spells CASSMGGGAVGELFF. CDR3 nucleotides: TGTGCCAGTAGTATGGGCGGGGGGGCGGTCGGGGAGCTGTTTTTT.

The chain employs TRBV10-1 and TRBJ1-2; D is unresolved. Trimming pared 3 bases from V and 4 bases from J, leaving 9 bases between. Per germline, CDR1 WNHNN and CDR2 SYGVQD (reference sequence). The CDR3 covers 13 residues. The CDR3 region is CASSEMQAYGYTF. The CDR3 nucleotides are TGCGCCAGCAGTGAAATGCAGGCCTATGGCTACACCTTC.

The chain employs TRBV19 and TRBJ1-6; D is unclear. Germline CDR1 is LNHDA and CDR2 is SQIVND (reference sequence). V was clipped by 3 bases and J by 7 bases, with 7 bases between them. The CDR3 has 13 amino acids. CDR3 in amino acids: CASSMTGNSPLHF. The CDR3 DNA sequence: TGTGCCAGTAGTATGACGGGGAATTCACCCCTCCACTTT.

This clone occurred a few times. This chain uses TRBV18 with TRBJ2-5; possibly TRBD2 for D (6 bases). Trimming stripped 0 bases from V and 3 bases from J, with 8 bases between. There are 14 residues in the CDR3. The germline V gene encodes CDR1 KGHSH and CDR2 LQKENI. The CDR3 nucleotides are TGTGCCAGCTCACCACCGTCGGGAGAAGAGACCCAGTACTTC. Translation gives CASSPPSGEETQYF.

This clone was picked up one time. The CDR3 protein is CAWSAFLTRVAIDNEQFF. The CDR3 region has the DNA TGTGCCTGGAGTGCCTTTCTAACCAGGGTTGCGATCGACAATGAGCAGTTCTTC. This chain joins TRBV30 and TRBJ2-1, with D maybe TRBD1 (5 bases). There are 18 residues in the CDR3. Germline V CDR1 and CDR2: GTSNPN, SVGIG (reference sequence). Trimming stripped 1 base from V and 5 bases from J, with 24 bases between.

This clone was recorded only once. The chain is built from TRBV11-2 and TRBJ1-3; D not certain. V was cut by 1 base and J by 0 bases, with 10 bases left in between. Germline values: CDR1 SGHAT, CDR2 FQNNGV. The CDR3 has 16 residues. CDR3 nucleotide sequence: TGTGCCAGCAGCTTAGTCAGCAGCTACTCTGGAAACACCATATATTTT. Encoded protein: CASSLVSSYSGNTIYF. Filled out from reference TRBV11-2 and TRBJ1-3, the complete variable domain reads EAGVAQSPRYKIIEKRQSVAFWCNPISGHATLYWYQQILGQGPKLLIQFQNNGVVDDSQLPKDRFSAERLKGVDSTLKIQPAKLEDSAVYLCASSLVSSYSGNTIYFGEGSWLTVV.